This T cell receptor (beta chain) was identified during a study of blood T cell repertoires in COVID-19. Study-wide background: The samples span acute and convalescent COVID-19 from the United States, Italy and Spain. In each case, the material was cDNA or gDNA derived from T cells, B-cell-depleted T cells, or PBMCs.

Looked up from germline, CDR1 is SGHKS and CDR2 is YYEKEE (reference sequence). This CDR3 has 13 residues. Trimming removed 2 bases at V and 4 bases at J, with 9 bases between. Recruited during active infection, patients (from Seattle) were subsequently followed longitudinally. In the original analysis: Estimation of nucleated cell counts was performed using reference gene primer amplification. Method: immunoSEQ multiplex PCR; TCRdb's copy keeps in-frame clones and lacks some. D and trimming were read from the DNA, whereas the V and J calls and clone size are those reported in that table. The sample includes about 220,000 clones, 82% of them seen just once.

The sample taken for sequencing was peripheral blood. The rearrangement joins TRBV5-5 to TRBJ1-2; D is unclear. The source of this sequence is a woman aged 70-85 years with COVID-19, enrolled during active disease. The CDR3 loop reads CASSFGRVYGYTF. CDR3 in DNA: TGTGCCAGCAGCTTTGGGAGGGTCTATGGCTACACCTTC.